A selection of T cell receptor beta chains follows, all from one sample in a study of blood T cell repertoires in COVID-19. Repertoires were generated with immunoSEQ multiplex PCR, while TCRdb's copy carries only in-frame clones and drops some. The profile shows about 50,000 clones, 90% of them singletons. What was sequenced was peripheral blood. These TCRs come from a human donor in a cohort sampled during active COVID-19. Both conserved end residues are part of each CDR3. A D gene is named only where the DNA matches it firmly. Some rows have no size entry. The others give once, few or many, or a class for an expanded clone.

J	size	D	V	DNA	CDR3
TRBJ2-7	NA	TRBD2	TRBV4-1	TGCGCCAGCAGCCAAGGTATAGCGGGTCTCCCGGGCTACGAGCAGTACTTC	CASSQGIAGLPGYEQYF
TRBJ2-7	NA	TRBD2	TRBV19	TGTGCCAGTAGTCCGCGGGGACTAGCGGTCTACGAGCAGTACTTC	CASSPRGLAVYEQYF
TRBJ2-7	NA	TRBD1	TRBV7-4	TGTGCCAGCAGCACCATCGGACAGGGTTCGGGGCGACGGTACTTC	CASSTIGQGSGRRYF
TRBJ2-3	once	NA	TRBV5-4	TGTGCCAGCAGCTTGGCCTTGGGGGCTAGCACAGATACGCAGTATTTT	CASSLALGASTDTQYF
TRBJ2-3	NA	NA	TRBV24-1	TGTGCCACCAGTGAGCTCTCGGTAGATACGCAGTATTTT	CATSELSVDTQYF
TRBJ1-2	NA	NA	TRBV12-5	TGTGCTAGTGCGGTACAGACCGACTATGGCTACACCTTC	CASAVQTDYGYTF
TRBJ2-1	NA	TRBD2	TRBV19	TGTGCCAGTAGCGGGGGGTTCGCGTCCTACAATGAGCAGTTCTTC	CASSGGFASYNEQFF
TRBJ2-1	NA	TRBD2	TRBV5-6	TGTGCCAGCAGGGGGGTAGGCGGGAGTATGAATGAGCAGTTCTTC	CASRGVGGSMNEQFF
TRBJ1-1	NA	NA	TRBV5-1	TGCGCCAGCAGAACCAGTATGAACACTGAAGCTTTCTTT	CASRTSMNTEAFF
TRBJ1-4	few	NA	TRBV6-5	TGTGCCAGCAGTCAGCAAGGGGTAACTAATGAAAAACTGTTTTTT	CASSQQGVTNEKLFF
TRBJ2-2	NA	NA	TRBV5-5	TGTGCCAGCAGCCGATCAATTTATAGCGGCACCGGGGAGCTGTTTTTT	CASSRSIYSGTGELFF
TRBJ2-5	NA	NA	TRBV13	TGTGCCAGCAGCTTAGAACAGGGTAAAGAGACCCAGTACTTC	CASSLEQGKETQYF
TRBJ2-1	NA	NA	TRBV13	TGTGCCAGCAGCTTAAGAGGACTGTACTACAATGAGCAGTTCTTC	CASSLRGLYYNEQFF
TRBJ1-6	NA	NA	TRBV19	TGTGCCACTGCGGACAATTTCGGTTCACCCCTCCACTTT	CATADNFGSPLHF
TRBJ1-1	once	TRBD1	TRBV7-9	TGTGCCAGCAGCCTCCAGGGGGCAGGGACTGAAGCTTTCTTT	CASSLQGAGTEAFF
TRBJ2-2	NA	TRBD1	TRBV6-1	TGTGCCAGCAGTGAAGTAGGGGACAGGTCCCCCGGGGAGCTGTTTTTT	CASSEVGDRSPGELFF
TRBJ1-5	NA	TRBD1	TRBV29-1	TGCAGCGTCTCAGGGGGATTGTCCGGCAATCAGCCCCAGCATTTT	CSVSGGLSGNQPQHF
TRBJ2-1	once	TRBD1	TRBV4-2	TGTGCCAGCAGCCTATACCAGACAGGGAGAAATGAGCAGTTCTTC	CASSLYQTGRNEQFF
TRBJ2-1	NA	TRBD2	TRBV7-6	TGTGCCAGCAGCCCCGGGACTAGCGGGGGGCATACCCTCAGGCAGTTCTTC	CASSPGTSGGHTLRQFF
TRBJ2-3	NA	NA	TRBV6-2/TRBV6-3	TGTGCCAGCAGTTACTGGCGGGGAAACACAGATACGCAGTATTTT	CASSYWRGNTDTQYF
TRBJ1-2	NA	TRBD1	TRBV7-3	TGTGCCAGCAGCCCAGGGACAGCCTATGGCTACACCTTC	CASSPGTAYGYTF
TRBJ2-3	NA	NA	TRBV2	TGTGCCAGCAGCCCCGGGCAGGGTATCGGAGATACGCAGTATTTT	CASSPGQGIGDTQYF
TRBJ2-1	NA	NA	TRBV24-1	TGTGCCACCAGTGATTTATCAGGGGACAATGAGCAGTTCTTC	CATSDLSGDNEQFF
TRBJ2-3	NA	NA	TRBV9	TGTGCCAGCAGCGTAGAGGACTACACAGATACGCAGTATTTT	CASSVEDYTDTQYF
TRBJ1-5	medium-sized	NA	TRBV5-5	TGTGCCAGCACCGATAACCTCCGGGGCAATCAGCCCCAGCATTTT	CASTDNLRGNQPQHF
TRBJ1-4	NA	TRBD1	TRBV5-6	TGTGCCAGCAGCTTTCCGGGACAGGACGAGGAAAAACTGTTTTTT	CASSFPGQDEEKLFF
TRBJ1-2	NA	NA	TRBV7-2	TGTGCCAGCAGCTTAGGGCGGGTCTATGGCTACACCTTC	CASSLGRVYGYTF
TRBJ1-4	NA	TRBD1	TRBV9	TGTGCCAGCAGCGCAGACAGGGTAGATGAAAAACTGTTTTTT	CASSADRVDEKLFF
TRBJ1-1	NA	NA	TRBV30	TGTGCCTGGAGCAACTACAAGGGGGTGAACACTGAAGCTTTCTTT	CAWSNYKGVNTEAFF
TRBJ2-1	NA	NA	TRBV6-4	TGTGCCAGCAGTGACTCGGAGGGGGCCGAGCAGTTCTTC	CASSDSEGAEQFF
TRBJ1-4	NA	NA	TRBV6-5	TGTGCCAGCAAGCAGCAGGAAACAACTAATGAAAAACTGTTTTTT	CASKQQETTNEKLFF
TRBJ2-5	NA	NA	TRBV3-1/TRBV3-2	TGTGCCAGCAGCCAAGCTGCGGGACGGTCACAAGAGACCCAGTACTTC	CASSQAAGRSQETQYF
TRBJ2-2	NA	NA	TRBV10-3	TGTGCCATCAGTGGAGGAGAACGGGAGCTGTTTTTT	CAISGGERELFF
TRBJ1-1	once	NA	TRBV2	TGTGCCAGCAGCGATAGGAGAGGCGCTGAAGCTTTCTTT	CASSDRRGAEAFF
TRBJ2-1	few	TRBD1	TRBV7-9	TGTGCCAGCAGCACATTCAGGGGGCCGGATGAGCAGTTCTTC	CASSTFRGPDEQFF
TRBJ2-6	NA	NA	TRBV5-1	TGCGCCAGCAAGCACCCGCAATTCTCTGGGGCCAACGTCCTGACTTTC	CASKHPQFSGANVLTF
TRBJ2-7	NA	TRBD1	TRBV19	TGTGCCAGTAGCCCGGGACAGGGACCATACGAGCAGTACTTC	CASSPGQGPYEQYF
TRBJ1-1	NA	NA	TRBV11-2	TGTGCCAGCAGGTTAACAGGGTTTGGCACTGAAGCTTTCTTT	CASRLTGFGTEAFF
TRBJ1-2	NA	NA	TRBV7-9	TGTGCCAGCGCCGACAGCTTTAACTATGGCTACACCTTC	CASADSFNYGYTF
TRBJ2-3	once	NA	TRBV11-2	TGTGCCAGCAGCACCATGGGTACGAGGTCAGATACGCAGTATTTT	CASSTMGTRSDTQYF
TRBJ1-3	once	TRBD1	TRBV19	TGTGCCAGTAGTATTTCTCTAGGGGGCGAATGGACTGGAAACACCATATATTTT	CASSISLGGEWTGNTIYF
TRBJ2-3	NA	TRBD2	TRBV5-1	TGCGCCAGCTCCTCGAGCGGGGGCACAGATACGCAGTATTTT	CASSSSGGTDTQYF